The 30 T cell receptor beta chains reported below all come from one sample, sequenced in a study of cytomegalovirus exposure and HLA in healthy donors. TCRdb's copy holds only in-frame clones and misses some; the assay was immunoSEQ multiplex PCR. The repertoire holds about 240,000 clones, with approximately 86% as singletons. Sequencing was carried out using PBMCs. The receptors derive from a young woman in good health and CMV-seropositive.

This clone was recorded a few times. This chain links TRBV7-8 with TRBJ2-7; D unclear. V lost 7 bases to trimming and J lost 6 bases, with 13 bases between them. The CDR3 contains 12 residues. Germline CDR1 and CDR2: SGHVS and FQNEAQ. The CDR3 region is CASNPQVGEQYF. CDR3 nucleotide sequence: TGTGCCAGCAACCCACAAGTTGGCGAGCAGTACTTC. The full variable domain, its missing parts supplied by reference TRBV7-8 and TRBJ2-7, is GAGVSQSPRYKVAKRGQDVALRCDPISGHVSLFWYQQALGQGPEFLTYFQNEAQLDKSGLPSDRFFAERPEGSVSTLKIQRTQQEDSAVYLCASNPQVGEQYFGPGTRLTVT.

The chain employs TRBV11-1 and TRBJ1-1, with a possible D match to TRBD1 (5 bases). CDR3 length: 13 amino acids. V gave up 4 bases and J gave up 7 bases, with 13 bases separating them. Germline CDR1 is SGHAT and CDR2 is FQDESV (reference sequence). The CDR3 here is CASSSGQGIEAFF. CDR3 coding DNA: TGTGCCAGCAGCTCCGGTCAGGGAATTGAAGCTTTCTTT.

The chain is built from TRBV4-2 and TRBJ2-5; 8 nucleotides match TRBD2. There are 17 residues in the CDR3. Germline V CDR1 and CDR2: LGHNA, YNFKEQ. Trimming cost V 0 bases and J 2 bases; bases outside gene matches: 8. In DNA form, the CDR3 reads TGTGCCAGCAGCCAAGATCGGATTGCTAGCGGGCAAGAGACCCAGTACTTC. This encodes CASSQDRIASGQETQYF.

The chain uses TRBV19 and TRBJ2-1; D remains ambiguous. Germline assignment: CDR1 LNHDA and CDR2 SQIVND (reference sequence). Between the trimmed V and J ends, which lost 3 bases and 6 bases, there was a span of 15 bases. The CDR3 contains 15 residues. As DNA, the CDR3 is TGTGCCAGTAGTATTGAATCGGAGCTCTCCAATGAGCAGTTCTTC. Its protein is CASSIESELSNEQFF.

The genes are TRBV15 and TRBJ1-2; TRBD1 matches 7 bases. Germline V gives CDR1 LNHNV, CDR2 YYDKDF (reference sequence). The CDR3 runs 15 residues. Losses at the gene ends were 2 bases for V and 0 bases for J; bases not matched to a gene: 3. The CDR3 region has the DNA TGTGCCACCAGCAGACCGGGGACAGCTAACTATGGCTACACCTTC. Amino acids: CATSRPGTANYGYTF.

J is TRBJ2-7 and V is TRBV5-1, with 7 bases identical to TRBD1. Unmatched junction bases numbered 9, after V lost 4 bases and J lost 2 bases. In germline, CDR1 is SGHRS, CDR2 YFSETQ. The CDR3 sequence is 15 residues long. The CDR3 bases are TGCGCCAGCAGCCAAGGGACAGCTATTCCCTACGAGCAGTACTTC. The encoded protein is CASSQGTAIPYEQYF.

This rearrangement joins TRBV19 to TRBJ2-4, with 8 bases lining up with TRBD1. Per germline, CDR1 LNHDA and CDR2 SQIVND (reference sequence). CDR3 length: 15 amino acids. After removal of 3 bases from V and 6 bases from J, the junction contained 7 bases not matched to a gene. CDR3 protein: CASSIQQGTGNIQYF. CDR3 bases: TGTGCCAGTAGTATCCAGCAGGGGACAGGAAACATTCAGTACTTC.

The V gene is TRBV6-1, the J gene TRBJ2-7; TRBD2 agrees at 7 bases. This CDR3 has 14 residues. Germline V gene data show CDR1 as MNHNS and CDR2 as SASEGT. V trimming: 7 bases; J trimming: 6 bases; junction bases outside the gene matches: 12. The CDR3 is CASTFASGPVEQYF. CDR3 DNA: TGTGCCAGCACGTTCGCTAGCGGCCCCGTCGAGCAGTACTTC.

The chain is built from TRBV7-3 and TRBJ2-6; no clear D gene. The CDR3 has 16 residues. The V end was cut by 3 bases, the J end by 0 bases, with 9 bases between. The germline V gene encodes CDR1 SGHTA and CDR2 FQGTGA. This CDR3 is CASSFLAASGANVLTF. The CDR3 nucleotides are TGTGCCAGCAGCTTTCTGGCGGCCTCTGGGGCCAACGTCCTGACTTTC.

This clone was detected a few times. The chain's CDR3 is CASSFGARSYNEQFF. DNA of the CDR3: TGTGCCAGCAGCTTTGGTGCTAGATCCTACAATGAGCAGTTCTTC. This chain uses TRBV7-9 with TRBJ2-1; D remains unclear. V lost 3 bases, J lost 1 base, and 10 bases lay in between. The CDR3 runs to 15 residues. CDR1 is SEHNR, CDR2 FQNEAQ, per germline (reference sequence).

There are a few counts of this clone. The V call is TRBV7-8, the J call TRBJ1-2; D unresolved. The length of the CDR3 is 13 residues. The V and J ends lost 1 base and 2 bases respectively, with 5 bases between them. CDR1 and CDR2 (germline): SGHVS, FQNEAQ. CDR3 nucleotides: TGTGCCAGCAGCTTAGTTCGGAACTATGGCTACACCTTC. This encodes CASSLVRNYGYTF.

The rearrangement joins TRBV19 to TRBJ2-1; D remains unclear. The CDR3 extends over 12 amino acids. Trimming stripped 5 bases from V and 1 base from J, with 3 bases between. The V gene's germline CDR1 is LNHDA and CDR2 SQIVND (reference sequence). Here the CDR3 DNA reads TGTGCCAGTAGTTTATCCTACAATGAGCAGTTCTTC. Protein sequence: CASSLSYNEQFF.

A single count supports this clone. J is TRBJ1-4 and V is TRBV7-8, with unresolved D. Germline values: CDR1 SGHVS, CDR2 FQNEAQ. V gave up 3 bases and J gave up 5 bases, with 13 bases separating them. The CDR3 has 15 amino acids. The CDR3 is CASSFRFAGNEKLFF. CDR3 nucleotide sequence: TGTGCCAGCAGCTTTCGGTTCGCCGGGAATGAAAAACTGTTTTTT.

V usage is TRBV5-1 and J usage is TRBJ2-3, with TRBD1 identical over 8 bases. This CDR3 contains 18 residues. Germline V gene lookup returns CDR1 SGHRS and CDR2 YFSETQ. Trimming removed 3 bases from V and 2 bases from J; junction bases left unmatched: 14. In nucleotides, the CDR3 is TGCGCCAGCAGCTGGGACAGGACGGATGTAGCGGCCACAGATACGCAGTATTTT. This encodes CASSWDRTDVAATDTQYF.

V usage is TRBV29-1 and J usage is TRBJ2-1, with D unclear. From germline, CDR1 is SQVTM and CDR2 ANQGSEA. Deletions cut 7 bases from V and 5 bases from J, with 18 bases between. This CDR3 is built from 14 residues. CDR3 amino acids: CSGVRSGADNEQFF. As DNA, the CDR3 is TGCAGCGGGGTAAGATCCGGTGCGGACAATGAGCAGTTCTTC.

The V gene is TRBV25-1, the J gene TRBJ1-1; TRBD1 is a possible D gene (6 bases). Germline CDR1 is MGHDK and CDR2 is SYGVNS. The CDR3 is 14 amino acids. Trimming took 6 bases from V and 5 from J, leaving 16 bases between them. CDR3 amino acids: CASSQTGPGTEAFF. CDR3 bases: TGTGCCAGCAGCCAAACAGGGCCGGGGACTGAAGCTTTCTTT.

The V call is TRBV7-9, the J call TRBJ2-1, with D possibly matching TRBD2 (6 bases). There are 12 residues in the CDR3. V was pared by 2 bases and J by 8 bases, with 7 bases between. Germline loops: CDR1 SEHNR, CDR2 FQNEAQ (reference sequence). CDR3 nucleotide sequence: TGTGCCAGCAGCTTAAGGGAGGATGAGCAGTTCTTC. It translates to CASSLREDEQFF.

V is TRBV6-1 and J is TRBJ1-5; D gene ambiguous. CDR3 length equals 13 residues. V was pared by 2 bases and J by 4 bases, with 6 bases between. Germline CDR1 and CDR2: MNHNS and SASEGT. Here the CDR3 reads CASSEYQNQPQHF. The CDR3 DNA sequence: TGTGCCAGCAGTGAATATCAGAATCAGCCCCAGCATTTT.

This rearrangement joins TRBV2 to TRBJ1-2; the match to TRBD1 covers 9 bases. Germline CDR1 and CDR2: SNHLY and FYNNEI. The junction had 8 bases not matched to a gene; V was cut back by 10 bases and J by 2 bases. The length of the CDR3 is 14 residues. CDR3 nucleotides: TGTGCCACCCAAATAGGACAGGGGAACTATGGCTACACCTTC. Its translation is CATQIGQGNYGYTF.

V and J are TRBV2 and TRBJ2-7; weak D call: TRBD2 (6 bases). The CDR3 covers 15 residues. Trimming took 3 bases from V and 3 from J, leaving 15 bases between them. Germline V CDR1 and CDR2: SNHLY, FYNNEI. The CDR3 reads CASSDSPYGSYEQYF. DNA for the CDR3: TGTGCCAGCAGTGACAGTCCGTACGGGAGCTACGAGCAGTACTTC.

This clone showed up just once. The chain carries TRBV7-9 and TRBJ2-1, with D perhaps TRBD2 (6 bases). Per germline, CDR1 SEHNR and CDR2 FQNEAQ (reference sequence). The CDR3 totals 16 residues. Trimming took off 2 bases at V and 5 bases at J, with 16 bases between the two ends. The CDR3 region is CASSLIGRDWDNEQFF. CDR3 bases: TGTGCCAGCAGCTTAATCGGGCGGGATTGGGACAATGAGCAGTTCTTC. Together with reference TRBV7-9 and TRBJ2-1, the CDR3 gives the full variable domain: DTGVSQNPRHKITKRGQNVTFRCDPISEHNRLYWYRQTLGQGPEFLTYFQNEAQLEKSRLLSDRFSAERPKGSFSTLEIQRTEQGDSAMYLCASSLIGRDWDNEQFFGPGTRLTVL.

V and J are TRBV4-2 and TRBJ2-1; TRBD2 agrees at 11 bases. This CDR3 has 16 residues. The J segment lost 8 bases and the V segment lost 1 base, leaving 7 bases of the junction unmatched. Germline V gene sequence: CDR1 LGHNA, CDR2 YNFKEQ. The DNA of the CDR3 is TGTGCCAGCAGCCAAGTCGCTAGCGGGAGGAGGCATGAGCAGTTCTTC. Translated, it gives CASSQVASGRRHEQFF.

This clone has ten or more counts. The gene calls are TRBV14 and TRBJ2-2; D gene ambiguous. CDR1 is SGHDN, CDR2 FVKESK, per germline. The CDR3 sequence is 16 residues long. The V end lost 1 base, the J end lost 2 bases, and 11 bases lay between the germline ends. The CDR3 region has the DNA TGTGCCAGCAGCCAAGTTAAAACAGCTAACACCGGGGAGCTGTTTTTT. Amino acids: CASSQVKTANTGELFF.

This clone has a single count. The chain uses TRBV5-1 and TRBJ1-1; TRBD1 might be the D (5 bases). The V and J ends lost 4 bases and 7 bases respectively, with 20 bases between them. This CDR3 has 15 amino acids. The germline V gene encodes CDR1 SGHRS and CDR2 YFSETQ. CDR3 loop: CASSPRWGGAGEAFF. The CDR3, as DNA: TGCGCCAGCAGCCCTCGGTGGGGGGGAGCAGGTGAAGCTTTCTTT.

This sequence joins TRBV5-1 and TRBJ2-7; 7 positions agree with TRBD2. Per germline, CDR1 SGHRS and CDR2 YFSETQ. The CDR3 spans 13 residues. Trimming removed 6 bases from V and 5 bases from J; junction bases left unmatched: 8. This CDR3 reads CASTTVGGDEQYF. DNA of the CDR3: TGCGCCAGCACTACGGTGGGAGGGGACGAGCAGTACTTC. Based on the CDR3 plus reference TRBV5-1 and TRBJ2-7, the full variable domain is KAGVTQTPRYLIKTRGQQVTLSCSPISGHRSVSWYQQTPGQGLQFLFEYFSETQRNKGNFPGRFSGRQFSNSRSEMNVSTLELGDSALYLCASTTVGGDEQYFGPGTRLTVT.

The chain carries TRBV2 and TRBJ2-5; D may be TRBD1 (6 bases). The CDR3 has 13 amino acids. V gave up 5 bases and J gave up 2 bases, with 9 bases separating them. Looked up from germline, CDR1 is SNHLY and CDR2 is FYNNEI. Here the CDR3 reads CASSLDRQETQYF. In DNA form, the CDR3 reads TGTGCCAGCAGTCTGGACAGACAAGAGACCCAGTACTTC.

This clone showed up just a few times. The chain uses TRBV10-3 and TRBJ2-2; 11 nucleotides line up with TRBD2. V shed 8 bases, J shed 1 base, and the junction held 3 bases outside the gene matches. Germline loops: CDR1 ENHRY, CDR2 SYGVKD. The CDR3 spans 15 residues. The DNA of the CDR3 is TGTGCCATCGGTGGACTAGCGGGGAACACCGGGGAGCTGTTTTTT. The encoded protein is CAIGGLAGNTGELFF.

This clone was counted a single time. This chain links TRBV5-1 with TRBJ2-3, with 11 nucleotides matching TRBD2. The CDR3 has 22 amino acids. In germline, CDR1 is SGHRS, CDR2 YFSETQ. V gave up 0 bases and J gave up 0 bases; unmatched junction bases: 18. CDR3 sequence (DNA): TGCGCCAGCAGCTTGGGGACTAGCGGGCACCCCCGGACCATTTCTAGCACAGATACGCAGTATTTT. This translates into CASSLGTSGHPRTISSTDTQYF.

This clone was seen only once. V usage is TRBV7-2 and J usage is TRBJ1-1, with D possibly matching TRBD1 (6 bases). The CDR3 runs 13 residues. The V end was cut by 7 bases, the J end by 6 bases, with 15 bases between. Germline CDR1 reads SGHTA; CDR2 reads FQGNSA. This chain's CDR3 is CASNLLRGPEAFF. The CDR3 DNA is TGTGCCAGCAACCTTCTCAGGGGACCTGAAGCTTTCTTT. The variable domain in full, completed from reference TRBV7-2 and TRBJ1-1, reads GAGVSQSPSNKVTEKGKDVELRCDPISGHTALYWYRQSLGQGLEFLIYFQGNSAPDKSGLPSDRFSAERTGGSVSTLTIQRTQQEDSAVYLCASNLLRGPEAFFGQGTRLTVV.

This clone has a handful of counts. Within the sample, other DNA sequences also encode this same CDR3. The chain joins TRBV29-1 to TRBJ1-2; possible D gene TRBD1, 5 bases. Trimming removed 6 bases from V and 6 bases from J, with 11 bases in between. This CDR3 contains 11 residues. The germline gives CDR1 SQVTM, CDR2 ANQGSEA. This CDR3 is CSVVGEDGYTF. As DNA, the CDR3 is TGCAGCGTCGTAGGGGAGGATGGCTACACCTTC.